One TCR beta chain is described in this entry. The sample originates from a study of CD8 T cells in Susac syndrome. It was with random hexamers that roughly 0.45 to 1 ug RNA was reverse transcribed. In TCRdb, the immunoSEQ multiplex PCR reads were re-called with MiXCR into one record per CDR3 protein. The data show 60,000 to 75,000 distinct CDR3 sequences, around 95% seen once. Sequencing of TCR beta drew on CD8+ and CD4+ T cells from blood. The CDR3 sequence is 14 residues long. Germline V gene lookup returns CDR1 MGHRA and CDR2 YSYEKL. Deletions cut 0 bases from V and 4 bases from J, with 9 bases between.

The sequenced material came from CD8+ T cells from PBMCs. The clonotype originates from a human donor in good health. The chain employs TRBV4-1 and TRBJ2-5; D not certain. This chain's CDR3 is CASSQEPRGETQYF. The DNA for the CDR3 is TGCGCCAGCAGCCAAGAACCCCGCGGAGAGACCCAGTACTTC.